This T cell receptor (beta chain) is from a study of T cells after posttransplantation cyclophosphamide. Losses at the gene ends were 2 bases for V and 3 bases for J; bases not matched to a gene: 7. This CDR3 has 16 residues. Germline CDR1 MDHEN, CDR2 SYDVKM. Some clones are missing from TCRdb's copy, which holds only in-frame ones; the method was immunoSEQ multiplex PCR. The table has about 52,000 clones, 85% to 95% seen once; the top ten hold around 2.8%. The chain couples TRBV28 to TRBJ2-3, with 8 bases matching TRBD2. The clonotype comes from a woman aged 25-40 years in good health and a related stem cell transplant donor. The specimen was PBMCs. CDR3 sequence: CASSLISGGRTDTQYF. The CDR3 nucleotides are TGTGCCAGCAGTTTAATCAGCGGGGGAAGGACAGATACGCAGTATTTT.